This T cell receptor beta chain was observed in a study of blood T cell repertoires in COVID-19. Study-wide context: Researchers got acute and convalescent COVID-19 samples from the United States, Italy and Spain. PBMCs, B-cell-depleted T cells, or T cells provided the cDNA or gDNA that made up the material.

CDR3 length: 14 residues. The V end lost 4 bases, the J end lost 3 bases, and 13 bases lay between the germline ends. The V gene's germline CDR1 is WNHNN and CDR2 SYGVQD (reference sequence). Original processing notes: Reference gene primer amplification in the assay estimated nucleated cell counts. The data were produced by immunoSEQ multiplex PCR, yet TCRdb's version contains in-frame clones alone and is incomplete. For V, J and clone size, that table is used; D and trimming come from the DNA. The sample carries a few hundred thousand clones, roughly 89% recorded once. V usage is TRBV10-1 and J usage is TRBJ2-7; a weak D match, TRBD2 (5 bases). This receptor was obtained from a middle-aged woman who had recovered from COVID-19. What was sequenced was peripheral blood. The CDR3 nucleotides are TGCGCCAGCAGTGCCCGGGGAAGGGACTACGAGCAGTACTTC. Protein sequence: CASSARGRDYEQYF.